Listed here is a single T cell receptor beta chain. What it binds is unknown. As originally analysed: Owing to the provision of junction-only sequences devoid of quality scores by immunoSEQ, filtering differed. Only in-frame clones appear in the TCRdb table, and some are missing; sequencing was by immunoSEQ multiplex PCR. That table is the source of V, J and clone size, and D and trimming were worked out from the DNA. The table includes roughly 650,000 clones, about 97% detected once. This entry belongs to a study of shared clonotypes between healthy human individuals. Study results and limitations: Clonotypes that were shared across a few donors made up 4.5% to 5% of naive CD4 clonotypes.

Material: naive CD4+ T cells sorted from blood. Subset specified: CD45RA+ positively selected. The origin of this receptor is a woman in her 30s in good health.

This CDR3 is CASSFDALPTGELFF. Written as DNA, the CDR3 is TGTGCCAGCAGTTTCGATGCCTTACCCACCGGGGAGCTGTTTTTT. This chain links TRBV28 with TRBJ2-2; D gene unclear. Germline V lookup: CDR1 MDHEN, CDR2 SYDVKM. The V end was cut by 3 bases, the J end by 4 bases, with 12 bases between. CDR3 length: 15 residues.